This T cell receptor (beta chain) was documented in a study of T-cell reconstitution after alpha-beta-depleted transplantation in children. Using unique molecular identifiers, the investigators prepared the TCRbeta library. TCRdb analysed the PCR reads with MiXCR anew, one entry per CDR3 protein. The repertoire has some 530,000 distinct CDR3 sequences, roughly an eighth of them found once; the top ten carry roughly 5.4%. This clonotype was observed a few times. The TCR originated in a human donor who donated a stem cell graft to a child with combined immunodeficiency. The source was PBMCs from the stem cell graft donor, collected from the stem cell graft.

CDR3 nucleotides: TGCGCCAGCAGCTTGTTGGGACAGGGGGCCACTGAAGCTTTCTTT. Translated, it gives CASSLLGQGATEAFF. This chain uses TRBV5-1 with TRBJ1-1; 12 bases match TRBD1. Per germline, CDR1 SGHRS and CDR2 YFSETQ. CDR3 size: 15 residues. J was trimmed by 4 bases and V by 1 base; bases with no gene match: 2.